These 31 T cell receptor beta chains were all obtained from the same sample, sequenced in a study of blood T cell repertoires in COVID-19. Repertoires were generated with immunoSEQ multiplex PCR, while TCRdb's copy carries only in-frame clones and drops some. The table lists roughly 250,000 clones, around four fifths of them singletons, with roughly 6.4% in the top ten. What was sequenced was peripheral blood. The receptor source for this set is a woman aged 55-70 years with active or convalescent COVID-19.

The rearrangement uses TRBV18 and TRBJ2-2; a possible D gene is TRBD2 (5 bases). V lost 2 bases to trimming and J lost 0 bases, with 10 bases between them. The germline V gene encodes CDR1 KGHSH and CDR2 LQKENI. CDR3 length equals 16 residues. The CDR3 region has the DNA TGTGCCAGCTCACCAAATGAGGGTTCGAACACCGGGGAGCTGTTTTTT. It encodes CASSPNEGSNTGELFF. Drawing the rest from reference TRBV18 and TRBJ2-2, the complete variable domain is NAGVMQNPRHLVRRRGQEARLRCSPMKGHSHVYWYRQLPEEGLKFMVYLQKENIIDESGMPKERFSAEFPKEGPSILRIQQVVRGDSAAYFCASSPNEGSNTGELFFGEGSRLTVL.

DNA of the CDR3: TGTGCCAGTAGTCCCGCGCTAGAAGTACTCCACTATGGCTACACCTTC. It encodes CASSPALEVLHYGYTF. This rearrangement joins TRBV19 to TRBJ1-2, with D uncertain. The germline V gene encodes CDR1 LNHDA and CDR2 SQIVND (reference sequence). The CDR3 runs 16 residues. V was trimmed by 5 bases and J by 3 bases, leaving 19 bases between them.

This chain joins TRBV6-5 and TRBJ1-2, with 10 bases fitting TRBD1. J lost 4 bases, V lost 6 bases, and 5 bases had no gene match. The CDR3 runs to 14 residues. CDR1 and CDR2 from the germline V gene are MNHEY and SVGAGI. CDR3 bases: TGTGCCAGCAGGACGACAGGGGGCTCCTATGGCTACACCTTC. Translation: CASRTTGGSYGYTF.

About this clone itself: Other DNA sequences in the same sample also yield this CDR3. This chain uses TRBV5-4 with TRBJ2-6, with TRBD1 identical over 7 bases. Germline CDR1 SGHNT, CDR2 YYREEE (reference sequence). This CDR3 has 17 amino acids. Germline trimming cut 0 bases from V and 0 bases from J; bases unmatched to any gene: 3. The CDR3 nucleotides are TGTGCCAGCAGCTTGGGACAGGGTGTCTCTGGGGCCAACGTCCTGACTTTC. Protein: CASSLGQGVSGANVLTF.

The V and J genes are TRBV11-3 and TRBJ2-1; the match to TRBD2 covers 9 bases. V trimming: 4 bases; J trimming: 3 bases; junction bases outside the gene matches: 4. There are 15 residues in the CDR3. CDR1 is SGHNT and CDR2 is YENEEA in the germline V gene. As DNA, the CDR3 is TGTGCCAGCAGCTATAGCGGGAGCCTCTACAATGAGCAGTTCTTC. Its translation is CASSYSGSLYNEQFF.

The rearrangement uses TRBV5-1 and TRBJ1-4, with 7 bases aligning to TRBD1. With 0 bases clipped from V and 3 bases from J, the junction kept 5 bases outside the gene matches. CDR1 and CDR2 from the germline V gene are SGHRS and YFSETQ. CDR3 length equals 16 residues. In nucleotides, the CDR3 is TGCGCCAGCAGCTTGGCCGGGGGACAGCCTAATGAAAAACTGTTTTTT. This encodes CASSLAGGQPNEKLFF. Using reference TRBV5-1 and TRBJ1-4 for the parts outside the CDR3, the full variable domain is KAGVTQTPRYLIKTRGQQVTLSCSPISGHRSVSWYQQTPGQGLQFLFEYFSETQRNKGNFPGRFSGRQFSNSRSEMNVSTLELGDSALYLCASSLAGGQPNEKLFFGSGTQLSVL.

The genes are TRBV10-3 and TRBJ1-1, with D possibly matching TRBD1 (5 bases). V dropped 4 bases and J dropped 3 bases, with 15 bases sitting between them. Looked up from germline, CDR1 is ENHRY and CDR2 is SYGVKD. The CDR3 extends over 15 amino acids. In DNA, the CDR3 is TGTGCCATCAGTGCGGCAGGGCCCGCTTACACTGAAGCTTTCTTT. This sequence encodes CAISAAGPAYTEAFF.

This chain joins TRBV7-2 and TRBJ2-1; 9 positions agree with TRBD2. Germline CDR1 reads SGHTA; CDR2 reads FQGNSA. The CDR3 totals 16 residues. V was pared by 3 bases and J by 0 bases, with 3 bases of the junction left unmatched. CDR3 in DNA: TGTGCCAGCAGCTTTAGCGGGGGTAGCTCCTACAATGAGCAGTTCTTC. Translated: CASSFSGGSSYNEQFF.

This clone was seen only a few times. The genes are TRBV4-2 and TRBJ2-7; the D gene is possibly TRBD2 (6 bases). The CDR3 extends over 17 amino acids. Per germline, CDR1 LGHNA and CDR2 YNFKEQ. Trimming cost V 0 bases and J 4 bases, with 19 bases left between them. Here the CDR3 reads CASSQDNFPSGPYEQYF. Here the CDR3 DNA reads TGTGCCAGCAGCCAAGATAACTTTCCCAGCGGGCCTTACGAGCAGTACTTC.

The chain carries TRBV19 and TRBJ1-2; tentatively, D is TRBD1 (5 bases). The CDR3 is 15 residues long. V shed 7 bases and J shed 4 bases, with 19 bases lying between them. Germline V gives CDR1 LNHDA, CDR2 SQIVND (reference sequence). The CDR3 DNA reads TGTGCCAGTACCCCCCTCGGGGGGATGAGCTATGGCTACACCTTC. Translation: CASTPLGGMSYGYTF.

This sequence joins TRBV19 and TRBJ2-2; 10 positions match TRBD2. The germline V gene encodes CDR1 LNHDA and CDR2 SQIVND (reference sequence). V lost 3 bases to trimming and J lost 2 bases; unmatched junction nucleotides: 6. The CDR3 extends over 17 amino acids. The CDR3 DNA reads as TGTGCCAGTAGTATCCGAGGACTAGCGGCTAACACCGGGGAGCTGTTTTTT. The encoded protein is CASSIRGLAANTGELFF.

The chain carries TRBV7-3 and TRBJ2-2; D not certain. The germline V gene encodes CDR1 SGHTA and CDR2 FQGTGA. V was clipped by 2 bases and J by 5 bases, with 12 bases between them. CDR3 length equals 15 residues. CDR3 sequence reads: CASSLGLTGTGELFF. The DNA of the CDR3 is TGTGCCAGCAGCTTAGGATTGACCGGGACCGGGGAGCTGTTTTTT.

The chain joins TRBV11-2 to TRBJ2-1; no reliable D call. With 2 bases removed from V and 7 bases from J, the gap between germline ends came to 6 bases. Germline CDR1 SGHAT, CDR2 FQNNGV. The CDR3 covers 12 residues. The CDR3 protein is CASSLIANEQFF. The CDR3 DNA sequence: TGTGCCAGCAGCTTAATAGCAAATGAGCAGTTCTTC.

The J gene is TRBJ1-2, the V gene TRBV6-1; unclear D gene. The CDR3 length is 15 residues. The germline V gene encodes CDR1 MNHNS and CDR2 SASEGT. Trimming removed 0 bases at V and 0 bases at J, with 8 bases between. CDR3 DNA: TGTGCCAGCAGTGAAGCTACAGCAGCTAACTATGGCTACACCTTC. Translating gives CASSEATAANYGYTF.

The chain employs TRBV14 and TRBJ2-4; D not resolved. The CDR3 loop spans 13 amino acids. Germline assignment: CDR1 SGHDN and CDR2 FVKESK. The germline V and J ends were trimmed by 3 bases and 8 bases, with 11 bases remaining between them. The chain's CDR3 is CASSHPSTDIQYF. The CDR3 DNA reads TGTGCCAGCAGCCACCCGTCGACTGACATTCAGTACTTC.

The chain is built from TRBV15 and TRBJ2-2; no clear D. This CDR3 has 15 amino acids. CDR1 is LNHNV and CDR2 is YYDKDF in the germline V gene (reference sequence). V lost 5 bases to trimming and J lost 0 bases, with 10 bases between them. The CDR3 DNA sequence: TGTGCCACCAGCCTCATGGCCCCGAACACCGGGGAGCTGTTTTTT. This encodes CATSLMAPNTGELFF.

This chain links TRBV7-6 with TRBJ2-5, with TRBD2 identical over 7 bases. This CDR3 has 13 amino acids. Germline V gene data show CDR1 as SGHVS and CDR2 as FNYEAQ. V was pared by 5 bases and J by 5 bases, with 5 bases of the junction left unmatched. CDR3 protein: CASSPRGEETQYF. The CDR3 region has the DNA TGTGCCAGCAGCCCCCGGGGGGAGGAGACCCAGTACTTC.

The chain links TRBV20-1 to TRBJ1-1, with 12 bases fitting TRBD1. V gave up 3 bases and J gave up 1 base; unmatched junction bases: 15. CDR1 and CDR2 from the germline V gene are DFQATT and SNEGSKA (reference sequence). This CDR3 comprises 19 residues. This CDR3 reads CSASNRDRGLTESNTEAFF. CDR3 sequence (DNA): TGCAGTGCTAGTAACCGGGACAGGGGGCTTACGGAGTCGAACACTGAAGCTTTCTTT.

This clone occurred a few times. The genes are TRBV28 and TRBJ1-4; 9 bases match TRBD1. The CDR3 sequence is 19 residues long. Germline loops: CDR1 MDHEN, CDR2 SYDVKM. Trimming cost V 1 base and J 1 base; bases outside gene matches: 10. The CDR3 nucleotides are TGTGCCAGCAGTTTATTAGGGACAGGGTCTCCCGGAACTAATGAAAAACTGTTTTTT. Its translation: CASSLLGTGSPGTNEKLFF. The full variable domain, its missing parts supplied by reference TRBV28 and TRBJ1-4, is DVKVTQSSRYLVKRTGEKVFLECVQDMDHENMFWYRQDPGLGLRLIYFSYDVKMKEKGDIPEGYSVSREKKERFSLILESASTNQTSMYLCASSLLGTGSPGTNEKLFFGSGTQLSVL.

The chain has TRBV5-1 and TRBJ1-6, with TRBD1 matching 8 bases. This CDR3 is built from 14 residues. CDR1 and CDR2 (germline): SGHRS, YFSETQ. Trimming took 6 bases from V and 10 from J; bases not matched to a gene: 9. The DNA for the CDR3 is TGCGCCAGCAACGCAGGGGGCGGGGGATCACCCCTCCACTTT. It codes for CASNAGGGGSPLHF.

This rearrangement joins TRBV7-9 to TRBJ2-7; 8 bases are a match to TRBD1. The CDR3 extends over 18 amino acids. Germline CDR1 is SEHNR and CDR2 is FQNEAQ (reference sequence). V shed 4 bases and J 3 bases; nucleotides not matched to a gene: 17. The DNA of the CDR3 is TGTGCCAGCAGCTACAGAACTATAGCCGGGACAGGAGGCTACGAGCAGTACGTC. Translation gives CASSYRTIAGTGGYEQYV.

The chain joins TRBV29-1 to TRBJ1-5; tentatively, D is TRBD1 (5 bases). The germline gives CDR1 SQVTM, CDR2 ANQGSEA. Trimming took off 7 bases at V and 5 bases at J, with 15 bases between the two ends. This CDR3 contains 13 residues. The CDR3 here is CSASQGWDQPQHF. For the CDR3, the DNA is TGCAGCGCCAGTCAGGGATGGGATCAGCCCCAGCATTTT.

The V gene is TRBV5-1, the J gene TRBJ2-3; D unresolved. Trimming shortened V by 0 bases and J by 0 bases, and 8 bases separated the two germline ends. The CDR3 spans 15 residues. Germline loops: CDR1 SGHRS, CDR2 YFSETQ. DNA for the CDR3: TGCGCCAGCAGCTTGGATAACGGGAGCACAGATACGCAGTATTTT. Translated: CASSLDNGSTDTQYF. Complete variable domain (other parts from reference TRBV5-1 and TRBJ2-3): KAGVTQTPRYLIKTRGQQVTLSCSPISGHRSVSWYQQTPGQGLQFLFEYFSETQRNKGNFPGRFSGRQFSNSRSEMNVSTLELGDSALYLCASSLDNGSTDTQYFGPGTRLTVL.

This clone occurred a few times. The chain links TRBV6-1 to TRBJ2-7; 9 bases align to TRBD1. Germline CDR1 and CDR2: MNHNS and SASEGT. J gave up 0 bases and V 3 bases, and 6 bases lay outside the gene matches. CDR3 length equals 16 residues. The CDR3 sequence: CASSEPGQGSSYEQYV. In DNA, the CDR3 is TGTGCCAGCAGTGAGCCAGGACAGGGGAGCTCCTACGAGCAGTACGTC.

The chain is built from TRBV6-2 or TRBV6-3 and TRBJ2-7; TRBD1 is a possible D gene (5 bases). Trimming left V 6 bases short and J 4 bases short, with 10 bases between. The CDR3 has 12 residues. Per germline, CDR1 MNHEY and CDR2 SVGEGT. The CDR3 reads CASSRQNYEQYV. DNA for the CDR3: TGTGCCAGCAGCCGACAGAATTACGAGCAGTACGTC.

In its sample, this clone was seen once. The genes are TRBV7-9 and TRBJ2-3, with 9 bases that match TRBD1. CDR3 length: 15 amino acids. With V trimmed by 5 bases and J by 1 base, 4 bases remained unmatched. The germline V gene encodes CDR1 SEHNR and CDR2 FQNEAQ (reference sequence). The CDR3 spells CASSPGTGRTDTQYF. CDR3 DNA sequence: TGTGCCAGCAGCCCCGGGACAGGGCGCACAGATACGCAGTATTTT. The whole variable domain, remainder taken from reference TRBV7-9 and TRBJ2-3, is DTGVSQNPRHKITKRGQNVTFRCDPISEHNRLYWYRQTLGQGPEFLTYFQNEAQLEKSRLLSDRFSAERPKGSFSTLEIQRTEQGDSAMYLCASSPGTGRTDTQYFGPGTRLTVL.

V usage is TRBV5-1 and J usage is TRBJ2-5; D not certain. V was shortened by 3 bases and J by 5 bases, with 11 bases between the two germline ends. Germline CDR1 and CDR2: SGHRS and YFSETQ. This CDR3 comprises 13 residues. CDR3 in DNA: TGCGCCAGCAGCTCGCGTGTGGAGGAGACCCAGTACTTC. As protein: CASSSRVEETQYF.

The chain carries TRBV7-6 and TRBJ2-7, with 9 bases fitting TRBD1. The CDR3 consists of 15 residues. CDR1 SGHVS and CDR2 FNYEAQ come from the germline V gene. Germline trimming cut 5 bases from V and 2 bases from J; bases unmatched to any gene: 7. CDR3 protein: CASSLTGGATYEQYF. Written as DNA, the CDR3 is TGTGCCAGCAGCCTTACAGGGGGCGCTACCTACGAGCAGTACTTC.

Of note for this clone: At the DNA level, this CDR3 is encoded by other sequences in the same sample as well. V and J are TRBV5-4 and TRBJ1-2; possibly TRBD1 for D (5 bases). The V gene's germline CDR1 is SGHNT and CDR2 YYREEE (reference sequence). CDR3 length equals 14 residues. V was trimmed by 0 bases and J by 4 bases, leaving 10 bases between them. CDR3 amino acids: CASSLVGQGYGYTF. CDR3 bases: TGTGCCAGCAGCTTGGTAGGGCAGGGCTATGGCTACACCTTC.

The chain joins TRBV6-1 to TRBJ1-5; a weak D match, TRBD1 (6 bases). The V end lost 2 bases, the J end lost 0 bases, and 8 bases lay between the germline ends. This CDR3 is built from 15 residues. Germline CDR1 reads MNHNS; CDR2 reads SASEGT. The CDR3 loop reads CASSESQGSNQPQHF. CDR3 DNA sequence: TGTGCCAGCAGTGAATCACAGGGTAGCAATCAGCCCCAGCATTTT.

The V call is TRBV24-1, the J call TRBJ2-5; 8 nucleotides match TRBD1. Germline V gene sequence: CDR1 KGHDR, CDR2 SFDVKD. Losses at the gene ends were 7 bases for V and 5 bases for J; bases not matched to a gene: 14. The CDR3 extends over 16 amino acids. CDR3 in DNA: TGTGCCACCAGCCACCCCGGACAGGGAGGAGCCGAGACCCAGTACTTC. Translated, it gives CATSHPGQGGAETQYF.